This T cell receptor (beta chain) appears in the sequencing data of a study of T cell repertoires in cytomegalovirus infection. About the research overall: Public TCR beta signatures were indicative of both CMV infection and a matching HLA type.

This clonotype has just a few counts. Antigen: not known. MiXCR, run by TCRdb on the reads, gives a single entry per CDR3 protein. The table includes hundreds of thousands of distinct CDR3 sequences, approximately 24% detected once. Study observations and caveats: Ex vivo, HLA-C-restricted CMV-specific TCR beta clonotypes prevailed over the rest of the response. Accumulated public TCR beta family frequency recognized individuals carrying CMV together with the relevant HLA.

After removal of 0 bases from V and 5 bases from J, the junction contained 3 bases not matched to a gene. The germline gives CDR1 LGHNA, CDR2 YSLEER. The CDR3 spans 16 residues. The receptor was derived from a human donor in good health (CMV status not recorded). Some clones in this sample may be carry-over from other donors' samples. Sequencing was performed on CD8+ T cells from PBMCs. V is TRBV4-3 and J is TRBJ2-6, with 8 bases lining up with TRBD2. The CDR3 DNA sequence: TGCGCCAGCAGCCAAGATCGGGGGGGGAGGGCCAACGTCCTGACTTTC. This encodes CASSQDRGGRANVLTF.